Reported below is one T cell receptor (beta chain). Its antigen is unknown. The data are from a study of cytomegalovirus exposure and HLA in healthy donors. Study results and limitations: Association of under 20,000 TCR beta sequences with HLA alleles was found at 0.05 false discovery rate in a later analysis. Earlier analysis yielded a pattern in which most TCR beta V segments were productive about 87% or about 30% of the time.

As for the donors, each was a healthy bone marrow donor. PCR was performed using 60 Vbeta and 13 Jbeta primers. The data were produced by immunoSEQ multiplex PCR, yet TCRdb's version contains in-frame clones alone and is incomplete. Found here are about 55,000 clones, 82% of them singletons; the top ten hold roughly 1.5%. The CDR3 is 17 residues long. Trimming shortened V by 2 bases and J by 0 bases, and 13 bases separated the two germline ends. Germline assignment: CDR1 MNHEY and CDR2 SMNVEV (reference sequence). The sequenced material came from PBMCs. The J gene is TRBJ2-2, the V gene TRBV27; D uncertain. The TCR sequence derives from a man aged 25 to 40 in good health and CMV-seronegative. CDR3 in amino acids: CASSLSVFPPNTGELFF. CDR3 DNA: TGTGCCAGCAGTTTAAGCGTTTTCCCCCCGAACACCGGGGAGCTGTTTTTT.